This paragraph reports one TCR beta chain. TCRdb keeps only in-frame clones here, not all; method: immunoSEQ multiplex PCR. This sample has 220,000 or so clones, with about 88% found just once. This sample was taken from a study of blood T cell repertoires in COVID-19. The CDR3 extends over 15 amino acids. Losses at the gene ends were 6 bases for V and 4 bases for J; bases not matched to a gene: 9. In germline, CDR1 is MNHEY, CDR2 SVGAGI. The receptor was isolated from a man in his fifties who had recovered from COVID-19. V and J are TRBV6-5 and TRBJ2-1, with 7 bases identical to TRBD1. The sample comprised peripheral blood. CDR3 sequence reads: CASRGTGTVYNEQFF. The CDR3, as DNA: TGTGCCAGCAGGGGGACCGGGACAGTTTACAATGAGCAGTTCTTC.